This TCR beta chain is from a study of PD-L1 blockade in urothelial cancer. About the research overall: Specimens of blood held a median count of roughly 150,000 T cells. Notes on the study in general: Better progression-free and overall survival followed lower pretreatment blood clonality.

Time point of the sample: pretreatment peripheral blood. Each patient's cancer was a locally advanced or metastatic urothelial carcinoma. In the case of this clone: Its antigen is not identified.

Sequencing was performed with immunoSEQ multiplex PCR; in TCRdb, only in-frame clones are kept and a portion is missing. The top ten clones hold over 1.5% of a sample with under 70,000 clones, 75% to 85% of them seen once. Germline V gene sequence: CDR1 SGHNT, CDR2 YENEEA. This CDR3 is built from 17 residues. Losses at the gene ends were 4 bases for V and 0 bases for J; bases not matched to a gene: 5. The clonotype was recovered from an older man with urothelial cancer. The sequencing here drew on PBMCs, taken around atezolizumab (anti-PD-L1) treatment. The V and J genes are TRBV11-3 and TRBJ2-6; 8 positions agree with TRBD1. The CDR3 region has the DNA TGTGCCAGCAGCTCTAGGACAGGGCTCTCTGGGGCCAACGTCCTGACTTTC. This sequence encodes CASSSRTGLSGANVLTF.